Many counts were recorded for the clone carrying this T cell receptor beta chain. The antigen is undetermined. A junction end diverges from the germline sequence, so it may reflect a read error. These data originate in a study of T cells in Graves' hyperthyroidism and ophthalmopathy. Study-level background: Once the initial diagnosis was made, peripheral blood was obtained before any treatment. Study-wide points: Before onset, by a median of approximately 5.9 months, the model predicted ophthalmopathy. In blood, most of the thyroid clonotypes expanded above 0.001 were also present.

The PBMCs were taken from approximately 9.7 ml of fresh peripheral blood. TCR beta CDR3 regions were amplified from RNA. The TCR CDR3 first-round RT-PCR relied on the HTBI primer set. MiXCR, run by TCRdb on the multiplex PCR reads, gives a single entry per CDR3 protein. The sample yields some 500,000 distinct CDR3 sequences, approximately 16% seen once. From germline, CDR1 is SGHTA and CDR2 FQGTGA. The CDR3 has 14 residues. This receptor was taken from a woman aged 25 to 45 with Graves' ophthalmopathy. The J gene is TRBJ1-1, the V gene TRBV7-3; D gene unclear. Material for sequencing was blood. The chain's CDR3 is CASSLTNRNTEAFF. For the CDR3, the DNA is TGTGCCAGCAGCCTAACAAACAGGAACACTGAAGCTTTCTTT.